This T cell receptor beta chain was retrieved from a study of early T cells in non-severe SARS-CoV-2 infection. Across the study: Bulk RNA from unsorted whole blood was sequenced; chains were unpaired.

A few counts support this clonotype. What it recognizes is unknown. Study-level results: Lookups in VDJdb leaned toward anti-spike CD8 responses and missed private and CD4 specificities.

Each single cDNA molecule received a unique molecular identifier. TCRdb fed the 5' RACE reads into MiXCR, producing one record per CDR3 protein. Among roughly 57,000 distinct CDR3 sequences listed, roughly an eighth were seen once. The sequence was collected from an adult who was a healthcare worker with PCR-confirmed SARS-CoV-2 infection or an uninfected control (not recorded which). The sequenced sample was whole blood, obtained at baseline.

CDR3 in amino acids: CASSPGTGPMNTEAFF. The CDR3 DNA is TGTGCCAGCTCACCTGGGACAGGGCCGATGAACACTGAAGCTTTCTTT. The gene calls are TRBV18 and TRBJ1-1; 9 bases fit TRBD1. The CDR3 consists of 16 residues. V was pared by 3 bases and J by 0 bases, with 5 bases of the junction left unmatched. Germline assignment: CDR1 KGHSH and CDR2 LQKENI.